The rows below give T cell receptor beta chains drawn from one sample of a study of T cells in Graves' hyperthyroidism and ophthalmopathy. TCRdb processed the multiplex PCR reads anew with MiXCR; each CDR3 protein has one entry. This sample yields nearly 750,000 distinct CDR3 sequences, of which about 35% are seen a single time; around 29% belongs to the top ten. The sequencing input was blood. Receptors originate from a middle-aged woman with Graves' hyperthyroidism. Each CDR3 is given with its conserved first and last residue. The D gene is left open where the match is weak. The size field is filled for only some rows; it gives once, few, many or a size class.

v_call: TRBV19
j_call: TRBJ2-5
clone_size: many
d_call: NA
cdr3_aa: CASHGPGGETQYF
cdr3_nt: TGTGCCAGCCATGGACCTGGTGGGGAGACCCAGTACTTC

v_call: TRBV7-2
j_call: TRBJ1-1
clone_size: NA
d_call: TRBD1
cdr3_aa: CASSLTPGQMNTEAFF
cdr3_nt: TGTGCCAGCAGCTTAACCCCGGGACAGATGAACACTGAAGCTTTCTTT

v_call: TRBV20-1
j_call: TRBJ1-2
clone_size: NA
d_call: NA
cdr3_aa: CSAIAQGEAYGYTF
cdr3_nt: TGCAGTGCTATTGCACAGGGTGAAGCTTATGGCTACACCTTC

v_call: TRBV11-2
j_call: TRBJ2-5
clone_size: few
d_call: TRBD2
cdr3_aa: CASSLAWPGGETQYF
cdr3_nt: TGTGCCAGCAGCTTAGCATGGCCGGGGGGGGAGACCCAGTACTTC

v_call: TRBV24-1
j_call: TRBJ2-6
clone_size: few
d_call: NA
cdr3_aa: CATSDPRGPGANVLTF
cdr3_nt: TGTGCCACCAGTGACCCCAGGGGACCTGGGGCCAACGTCCTGACCTTC

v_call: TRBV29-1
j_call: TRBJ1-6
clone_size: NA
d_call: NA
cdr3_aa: CSVKSGHSGSPLHF
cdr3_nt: TGCAGCGTGAAGTCCGGACACTCGGGTTCACCCCTCCACTTT

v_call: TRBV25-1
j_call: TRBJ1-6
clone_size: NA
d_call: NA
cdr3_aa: CASSEAGSSYNSPLHF
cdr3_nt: TGTGCCAGCAGTGAGGCTGGGAGCTCCTATAATTCACCCCTCCACTTT

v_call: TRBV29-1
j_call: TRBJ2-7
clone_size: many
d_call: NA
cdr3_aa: CSAGSVYEQYF
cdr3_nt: TGCAGCGCAGGGTCGGTATACGAGCAGTACTTC

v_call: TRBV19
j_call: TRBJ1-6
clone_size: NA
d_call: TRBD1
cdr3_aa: CASSDREGSPLHF
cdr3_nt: TGTGCCAGTAGCGACAGGGAGGGTTCACCCCTCCACTTT

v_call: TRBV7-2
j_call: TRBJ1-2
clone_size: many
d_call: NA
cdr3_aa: CASSLDEGGYGYTF
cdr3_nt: TGTGCCAGCAGCTTAGACGAGGGAGGCTATGGCTACACCTTC

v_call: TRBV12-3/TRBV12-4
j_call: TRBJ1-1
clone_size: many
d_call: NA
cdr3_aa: CASSFRRNTEAFF
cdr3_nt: TGTGCCAGCAGTTTCCGGAGGAACACTGAAGCTTTCTTT

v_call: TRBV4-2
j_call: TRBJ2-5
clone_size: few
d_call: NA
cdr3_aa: CASSPFSSGPRGETQYF
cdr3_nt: TGTGCCAGCAGCCCCTTCTCCTCCGGGCCCCGGGGAGAGACCCAGTACTTC

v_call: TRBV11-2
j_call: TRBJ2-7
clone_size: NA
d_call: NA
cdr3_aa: CASSYFRTGDEQYF
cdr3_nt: TGTGCCAGCAGTTACTTTCGGACCGGTGACGAGCAGTACTTC

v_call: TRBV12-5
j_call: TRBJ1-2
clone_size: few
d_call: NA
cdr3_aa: CASGLVLERGGGYTF
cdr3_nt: TGTGCTAGTGGTTTGGTACTTGAGAGGGGAGGTGGCTACACCTTC

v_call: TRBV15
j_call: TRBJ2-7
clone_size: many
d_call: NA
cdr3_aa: CATSREEGSSYEQYF
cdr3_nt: TGTGCCACCAGCAGGGAGGAGGGGTCGTCCTACGAGCAGTACTTC

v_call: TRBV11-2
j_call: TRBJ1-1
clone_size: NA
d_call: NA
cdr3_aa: CASSKPLSRSGETEAFF
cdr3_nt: TGTGCCAGCAGCAAGCCCCTGTCGAGGTCAGGGGAGACTGAAGCTTTCTTT

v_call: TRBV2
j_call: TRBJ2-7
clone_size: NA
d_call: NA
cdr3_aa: CASSVQGTYEQYF
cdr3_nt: TGTGCCAGCAGTGTCCAGGGTACCTACGAGCAGTACTTC

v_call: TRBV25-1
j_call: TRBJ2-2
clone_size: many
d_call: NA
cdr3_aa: CASSEVTNTGELFF
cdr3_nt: TGTGCCAGCAGTGAAGTAACGAACACCGGGGAGCTGTTTTTT

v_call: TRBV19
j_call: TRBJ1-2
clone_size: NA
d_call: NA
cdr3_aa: CAGTPEGGPRGYGYTF
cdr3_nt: TGTGCCGGTACCCCGGAGGGAGGGCCCCGCGGCTATGGCTACACCTTC

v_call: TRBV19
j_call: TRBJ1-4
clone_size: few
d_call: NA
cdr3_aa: CASSIMGSEKLFF
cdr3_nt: TGTGCCAGTAGTATTATGGGTAGTGAAAAACTGTTTTTT

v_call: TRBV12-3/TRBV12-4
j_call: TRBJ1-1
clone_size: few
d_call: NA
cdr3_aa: CASTNSPKTEAFF
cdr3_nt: TGTGCCAGCACGAACTCCCCAAAGACTGAAGCTTTCTTT

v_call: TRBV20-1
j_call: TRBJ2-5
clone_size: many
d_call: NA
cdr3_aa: CSARPDSQETQYF
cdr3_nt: TGCAGTGCTAGACCGGACAGCCAAGAGACCCAGTACTTC

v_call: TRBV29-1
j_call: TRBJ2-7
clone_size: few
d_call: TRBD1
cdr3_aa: CSVESDRGHYEQYF
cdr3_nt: TGCAGCGTTGAGTCCGACAGGGGGCATTACGAGCAGTACTTC

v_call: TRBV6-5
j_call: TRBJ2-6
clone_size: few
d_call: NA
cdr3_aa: CASSLDIPSGANVLTF
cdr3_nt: TGTGCCAGCAGTTTAGACATTCCCTCTGGGGCCAACGTCCTGACTTTC

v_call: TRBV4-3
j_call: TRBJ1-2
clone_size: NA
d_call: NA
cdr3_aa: CASSQDLTDVTYGYTF
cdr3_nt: TGCGCCAGCAGCCAAGATCTAACGGATGTAACCTATGGCTACACCTTC

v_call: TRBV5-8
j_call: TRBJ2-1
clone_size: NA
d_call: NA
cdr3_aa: CAGSLTGNEQFF
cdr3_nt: TGTGCCGGCAGCTTAACAGGGAATGAGCAGTTCTTC

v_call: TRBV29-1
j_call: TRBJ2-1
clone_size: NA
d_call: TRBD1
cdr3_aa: CSVGATGAYNEQFF
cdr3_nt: TGCAGCGTTGGGGCGACAGGGGCCTACAATGAGCAGTTCTTC

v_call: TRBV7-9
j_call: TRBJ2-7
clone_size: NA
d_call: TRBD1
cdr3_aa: CASRLAGQGDYEQYF
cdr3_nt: TGTGCCAGCAGGTTGGCGGGACAGGGGGACTACGAGCAGTACTTC

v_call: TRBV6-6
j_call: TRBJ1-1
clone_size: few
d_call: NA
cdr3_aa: CASSYDSQNTEAFF
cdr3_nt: TGTGCCAGCAGTTACGACAGTCAGAACACTGAAGCTTTCTTT

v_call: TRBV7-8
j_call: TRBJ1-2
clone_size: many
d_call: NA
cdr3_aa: CASSLEGGNYGYTF
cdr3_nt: TGTGCCAGCAGCTTAGAGGGCGGTAACTATGGCTACACCTTC

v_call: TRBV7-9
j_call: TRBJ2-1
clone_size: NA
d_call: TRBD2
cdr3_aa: CASSRSGGDEQFF
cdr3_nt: TGTGCCAGCAGCCGGTCGGGGGGAGATGAGCAGTTCTTC

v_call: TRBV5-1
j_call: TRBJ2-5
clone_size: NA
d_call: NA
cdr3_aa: CASSNGALQETQYF
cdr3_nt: TGCGCCAGCAGTAACGGTGCCCTCCAAGAGACCCAGTACTTC

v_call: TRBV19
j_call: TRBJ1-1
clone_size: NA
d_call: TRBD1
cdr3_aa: CASSLAGQGVGGGAFF
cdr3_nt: TGTGCCAGTAGTCTTGCTGGACAGGGGGTGGGGGGGGGAGCTTTCTTT

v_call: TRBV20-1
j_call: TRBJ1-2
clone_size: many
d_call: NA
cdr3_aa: CSAASWLSRGNGYTF
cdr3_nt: TGCAGTGCCGCTTCGTGGCTATCGCGGGGGAATGGCTACACCTTC

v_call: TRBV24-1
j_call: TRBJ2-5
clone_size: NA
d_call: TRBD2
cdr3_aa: CATSDTYRLAGGPGETQYF
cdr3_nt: TGTGCCACCAGTGATACCTACCGACTAGCGGGGGGGCCGGGAGAGACCCAGTACTTC

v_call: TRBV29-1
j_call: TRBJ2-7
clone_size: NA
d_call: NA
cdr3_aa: CSARWGEGYEQYF
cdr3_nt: TGCAGCGCGCGTTGGGGGGAAGGCTACGAGCAGTACTTC

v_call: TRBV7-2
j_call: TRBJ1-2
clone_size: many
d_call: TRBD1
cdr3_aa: CASSTDRGRIYGYTF
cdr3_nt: TGTGCCAGCAGCACGGACAGGGGGCGCATCTATGGCTACACCTTC

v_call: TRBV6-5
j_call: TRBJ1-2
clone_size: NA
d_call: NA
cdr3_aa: CASSEGTGCHSYGYTF
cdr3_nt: TGTGCCAGCAGCGAAGGGACGGGGTGCCATTCCTATGGCTACACCTTC

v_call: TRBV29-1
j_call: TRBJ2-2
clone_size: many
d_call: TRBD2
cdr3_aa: CSVPGLDNTGELFF
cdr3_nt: TGCAGCGTGCCGGGACTAGATAACACCGGGGAGCTGTTTTTT

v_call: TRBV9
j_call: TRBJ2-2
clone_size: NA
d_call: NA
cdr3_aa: CASSVGYGWVRTGELFF
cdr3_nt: TGTGCCAGCAGCGTAGGCTACGGGTGGGTTCGGACCGGGGAGCTGTTTTTT

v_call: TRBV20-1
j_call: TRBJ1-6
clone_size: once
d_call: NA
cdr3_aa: CSAPPQGRTYNSPLHF
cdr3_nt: TGCAGTGCACCTCCACAGGGACGAACCTATAATTCACCCCTCCACTTT

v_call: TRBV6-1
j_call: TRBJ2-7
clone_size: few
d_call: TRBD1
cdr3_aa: CASSWDRDYEQYF
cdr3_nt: TGTGCCAGCAGCTGGGACAGAGACTACGAGCAGTACTTC

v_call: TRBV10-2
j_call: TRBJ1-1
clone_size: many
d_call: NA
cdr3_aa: CASSPQNTEAFF
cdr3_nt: TGTGCCAGCAGCCCGCAGAACACTGAAGCTTTCTTT

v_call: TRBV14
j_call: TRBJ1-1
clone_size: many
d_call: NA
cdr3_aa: CASSQDGGRDWAFF
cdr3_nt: TGTGCCAGCAGCCAAGATGGGGGACGGGACTGGGCTTTCTTT

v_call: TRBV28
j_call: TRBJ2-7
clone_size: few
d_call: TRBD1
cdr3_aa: CASRGQEYEQYF
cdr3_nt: TGTGCCAGCAGGGGACAGGAGTACGAGCAGTACTTC

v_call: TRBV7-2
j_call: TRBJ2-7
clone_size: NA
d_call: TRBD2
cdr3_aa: CASRKGGAGGYEQYF
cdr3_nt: TGTGCCAGCAGAAAGGGGGGAGCGGGGGGCTACGAGCAGTACTTC

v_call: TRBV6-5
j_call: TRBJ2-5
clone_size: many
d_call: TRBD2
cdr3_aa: CASKQLGTSGDQETQYF
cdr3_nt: TGTGCCAGCAAACAGCTAGGGACTAGCGGGGATCAAGAGACCCAGTACTTC

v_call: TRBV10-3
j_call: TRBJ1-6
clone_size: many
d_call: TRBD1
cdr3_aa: CAISDRDRGSYNSPLHF
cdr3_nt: TGTGCCATCAGTGATCGGGACAGGGGATCCTATAATTCACCCCTCCACTTT

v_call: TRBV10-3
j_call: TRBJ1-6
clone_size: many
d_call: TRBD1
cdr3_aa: CAISDRDWGQPLALDNSPLHF
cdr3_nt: TGTGCCATCAGTGACCGTGACTGGGGACAGCCCCTCGCTCTAGATAATTCACCCCTCCACTTT

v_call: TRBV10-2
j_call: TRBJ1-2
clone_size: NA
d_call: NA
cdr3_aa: CAGSEAGDVVYGYTF
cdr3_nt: TGCGCCGGCAGTGAAGCAGGGGACGTGGTCTATGGCTACACCTTC

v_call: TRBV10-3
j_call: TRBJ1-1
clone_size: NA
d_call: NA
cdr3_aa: CASSYSTSAFF
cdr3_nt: TGTGCCAGCAGTTACTCGACCTCAGCTTTCTTT

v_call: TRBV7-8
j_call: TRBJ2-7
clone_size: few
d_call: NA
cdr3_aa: CASSQASGDYEQYF
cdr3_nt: TGTGCCAGCAGCCAAGCGTCGGGGGATTACGAGCAGTACTTC